The clone carrying this T cell receptor (beta chain) was counted at least ten times. This entry is derived from a study of T-cell reconstitution after alpha-beta-depleted transplantation in children. The V and J ends lost 6 bases and 0 bases respectively, with 9 bases between them. This CDR3 has 14 amino acids. Germline V CDR1 and CDR2: MDHEN, SYDVKM. Molecular barcoding with unique molecular identifiers was used for the TCRbeta library. In TCRdb, the PCR reads were re-called with MiXCR into one record per CDR3 protein. The table includes around 340,000 distinct CDR3 sequences, 10% to 15% detected once.

This clonotype was obtained from a human donor who donated a stem cell graft to a child with Fanconi anemia. The sample consisted of PBMCs, taken from the stem cell graft. The V call is TRBV28, the J call TRBJ1-5, with no clear D. The CDR3: CASSFDDSNQPQHF. The CDR3 nucleotides are TGTGCCAGCAGCTTCGATGATAGCAATCAGCCCCAGCATTTT. Full variable domain (rest looked up from reference TRBV28 and TRBJ1-5): DVKVTQSSRYLVKRTGEKVFLECVQDMDHENMFWYRQDPGLGLRLIYFSYDVKMKEKGDIPEGYSVSREKKERFSLILESASTNQTSMYLCASSFDDSNQPQHFGDGTRLSIL.